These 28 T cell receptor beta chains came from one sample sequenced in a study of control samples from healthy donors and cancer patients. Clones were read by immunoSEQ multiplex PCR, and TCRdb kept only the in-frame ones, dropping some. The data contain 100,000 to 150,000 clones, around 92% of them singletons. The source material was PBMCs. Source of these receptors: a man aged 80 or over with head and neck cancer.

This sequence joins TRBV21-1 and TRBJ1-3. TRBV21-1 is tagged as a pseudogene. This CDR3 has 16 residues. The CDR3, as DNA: TGTGCCAGCAGCGAGGGACCTAGTAACGCGGGAAACACCATATATTTT. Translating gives CASSEGPSNAGNTIYF.

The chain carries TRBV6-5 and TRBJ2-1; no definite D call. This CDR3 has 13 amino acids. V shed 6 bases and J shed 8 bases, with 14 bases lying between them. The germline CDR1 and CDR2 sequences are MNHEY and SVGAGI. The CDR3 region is CASSRTPADEQFF. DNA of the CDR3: TGTGCCAGCAGCCGCACCCCAGCCGATGAGCAGTTCTTC.

CDR3 region: CASQMGVGETQYF. The CDR3 DNA follows: TGCGCCAGCCAGATGGGGGTAGGGGAGACCCAGTACTTC. The chain joins TRBV5-1 to TRBJ2-5; perhaps D is TRBD1 or TRBD2 (5 bases each). This CDR3 has 13 amino acids. CDR1 SGHRS and CDR2 YFSETQ come from the germline V gene. V gave up 7 bases and J gave up 5 bases, with 15 bases separating them.

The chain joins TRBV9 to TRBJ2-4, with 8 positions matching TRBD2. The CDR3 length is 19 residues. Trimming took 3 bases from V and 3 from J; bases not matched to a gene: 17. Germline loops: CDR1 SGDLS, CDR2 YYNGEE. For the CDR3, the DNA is TGTGCCAGCAGCGGCTCGGGGGCGGGGGGCACTCCAGGCAAAAACATTCAGTACTTC. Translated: CASSGSGAGGTPGKNIQYF.

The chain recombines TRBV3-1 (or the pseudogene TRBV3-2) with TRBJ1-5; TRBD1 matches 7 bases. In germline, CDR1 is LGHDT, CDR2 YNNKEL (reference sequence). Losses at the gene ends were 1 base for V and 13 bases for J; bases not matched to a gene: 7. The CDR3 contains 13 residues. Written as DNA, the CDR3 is TGTGCCAGCAGCCAAGGGACAGGTACTATTCAGCATTTT. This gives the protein CASSQGTGTIQHF.

CDR3: CASSLTAGNTIYF. CDR3 DNA sequence: TGTGCCAGCAGCTTGACAGCTGGAAACACCATATATTTT. This sequence joins TRBV7-2 and TRBJ1-3, with D possibly being TRBD1 (5 bases). From germline, CDR1 is SGHTA and CDR2 FQGNSA. The CDR3 is 13 residues long. V lost 3 bases, J lost 2 bases, and 5 bases lay in between. The full variable domain, in which reference TRBV7-2 and TRBJ1-3 provide the parts outside the CDR3, is GAGVSQSPSNKVTEKGKDVELRCDPISGHTALYWYRQSLGQGLEFLIYFQGNSAPDKSGLPSDRFSAERTGGSVSTLTIQRTQQEDSAVYLCASSLTAGNTIYFGEGSWLTVV.

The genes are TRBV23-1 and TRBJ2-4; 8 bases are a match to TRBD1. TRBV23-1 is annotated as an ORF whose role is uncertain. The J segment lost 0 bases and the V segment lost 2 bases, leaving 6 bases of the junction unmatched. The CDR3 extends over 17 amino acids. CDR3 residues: CASSQGQGVIAKNIQYF. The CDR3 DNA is TGCGCCAGCAGTCAAGGACAGGGAGTTATAGCCAAAAACATTCAGTACTTC.

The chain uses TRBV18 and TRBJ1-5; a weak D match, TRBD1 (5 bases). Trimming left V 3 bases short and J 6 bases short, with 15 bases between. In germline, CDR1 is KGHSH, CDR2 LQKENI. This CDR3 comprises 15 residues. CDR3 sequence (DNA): TGTGCCAGCTCACCGATATCTGGGGGTGGTCAGCCCCAGCATTTT. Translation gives CASSPISGGGQPQHF.

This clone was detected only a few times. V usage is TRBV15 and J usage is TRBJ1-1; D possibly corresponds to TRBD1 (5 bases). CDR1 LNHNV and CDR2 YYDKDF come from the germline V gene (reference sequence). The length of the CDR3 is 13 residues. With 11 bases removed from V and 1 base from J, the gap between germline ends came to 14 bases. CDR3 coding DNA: TGTGCCGCCCACCGGGGCCCGAACACTGAAGCTTTCTTT. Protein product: CAAHRGPNTEAFF.

The CDR3 loop reads CASSLMGQHNEKLFF. CDR3 nucleotide sequence: TGCGCCAGCAGCTTGATGGGACAGCATAATGAAAAACTGTTTTTT. The chain employs TRBV5-1 and TRBJ1-4; 7 bases are a match to TRBD1. After removal of 1 base from V and 4 bases from J, the junction contained 4 bases not matched to a gene. CDR1 is SGHRS, CDR2 YFSETQ, per germline. CDR3 length: 15 amino acids.

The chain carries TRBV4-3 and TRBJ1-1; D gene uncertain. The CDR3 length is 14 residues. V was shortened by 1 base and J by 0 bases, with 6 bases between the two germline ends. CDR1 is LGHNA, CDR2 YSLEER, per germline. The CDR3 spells CASSQVGMNTEAFF. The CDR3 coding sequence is TGCGCCAGCAGCCAAGTAGGCATGAACACTGAAGCTTTCTTT.

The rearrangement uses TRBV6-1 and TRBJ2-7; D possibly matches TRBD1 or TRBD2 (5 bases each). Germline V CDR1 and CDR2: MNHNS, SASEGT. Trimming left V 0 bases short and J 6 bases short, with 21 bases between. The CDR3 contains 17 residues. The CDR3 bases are TGTGCCAGCAGTGAAGCCGTAAGCGGTAACTCGGGGCTCGAGCAGTACTTC. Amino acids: CASSEAVSGNSGLEQYF.

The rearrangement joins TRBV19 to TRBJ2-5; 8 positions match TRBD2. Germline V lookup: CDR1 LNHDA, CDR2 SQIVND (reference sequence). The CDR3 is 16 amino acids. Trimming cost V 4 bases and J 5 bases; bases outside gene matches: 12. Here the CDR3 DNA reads TGTGCCAGTAGTAGCTATCCCACTAGCGGCGAGGAGACCCAGTACTTC. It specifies CASSSYPTSGEETQYF.

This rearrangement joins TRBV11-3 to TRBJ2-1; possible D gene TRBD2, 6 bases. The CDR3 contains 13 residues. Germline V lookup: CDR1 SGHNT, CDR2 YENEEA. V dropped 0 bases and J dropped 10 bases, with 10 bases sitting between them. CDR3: CASSLETSSEQFF. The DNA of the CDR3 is TGTGCCAGCAGCTTAGAAACTAGCAGCGAGCAGTTCTTC.

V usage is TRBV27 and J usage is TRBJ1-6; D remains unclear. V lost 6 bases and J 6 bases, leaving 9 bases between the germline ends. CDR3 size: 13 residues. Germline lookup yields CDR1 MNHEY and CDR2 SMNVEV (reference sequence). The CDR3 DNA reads TGTGCCAGCAGCCTGGAGGCTAATTCACCCCTCCACTTT. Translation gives CASSLEANSPLHF.

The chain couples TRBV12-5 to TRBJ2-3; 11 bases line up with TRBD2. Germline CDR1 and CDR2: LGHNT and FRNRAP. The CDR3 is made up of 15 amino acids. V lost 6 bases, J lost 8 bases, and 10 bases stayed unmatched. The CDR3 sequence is CASGPPLTSGATQYF. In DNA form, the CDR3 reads TGTGCTAGTGGACCCCCTCTGACTAGCGGGGCTACGCAGTATTTT.

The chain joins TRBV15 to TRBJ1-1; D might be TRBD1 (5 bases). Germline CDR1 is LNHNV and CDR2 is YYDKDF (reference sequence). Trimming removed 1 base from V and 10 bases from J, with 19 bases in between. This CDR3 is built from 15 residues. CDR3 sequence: CATSRVTGPHGGAFF. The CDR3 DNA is TGTGCCACCAGCAGAGTAACCGGGCCTCATGGGGGAGCTTTCTTT.

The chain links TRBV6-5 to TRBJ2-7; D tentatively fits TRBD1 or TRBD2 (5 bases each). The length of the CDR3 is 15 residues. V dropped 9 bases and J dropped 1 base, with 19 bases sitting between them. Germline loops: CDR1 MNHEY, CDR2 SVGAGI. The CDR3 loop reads CASSRDRLKSYEQYF. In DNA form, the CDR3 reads TGTGCCAGTAGTCGGGACCGCCTAAAGTCCTACGAGCAGTACTTC.

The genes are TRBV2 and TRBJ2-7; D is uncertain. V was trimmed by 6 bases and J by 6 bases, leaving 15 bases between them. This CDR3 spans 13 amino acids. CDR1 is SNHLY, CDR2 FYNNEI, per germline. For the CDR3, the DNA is TGTGCCAGCAGGCCGGGTCCACGTGGCGAGCAGTACTTC. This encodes CASRPGPRGEQYF. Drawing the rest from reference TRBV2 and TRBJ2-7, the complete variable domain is EPEVTQTPSHQVTQMGQEVILRCVPISNHLYFYWYRQILGQKVEFLVSFYNNEISEKSEIFDDQFSVERPDGSNFTLKIRSTKLEDSAMYFCASRPGPRGEQYFGPGTRLTVT.

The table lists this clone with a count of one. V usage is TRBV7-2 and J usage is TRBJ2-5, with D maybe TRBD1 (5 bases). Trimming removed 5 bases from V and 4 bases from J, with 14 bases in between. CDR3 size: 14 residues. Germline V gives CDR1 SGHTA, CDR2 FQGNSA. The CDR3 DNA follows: TGTGCCAGCAGCCCGCAGGGAAGGTCAGAGACCCAGTACTTC. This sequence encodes CASSPQGRSETQYF.

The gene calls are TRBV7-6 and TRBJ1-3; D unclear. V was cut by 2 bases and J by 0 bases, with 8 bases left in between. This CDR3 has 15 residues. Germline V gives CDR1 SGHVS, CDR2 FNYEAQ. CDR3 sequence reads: CASSLPQSSGNTIYF. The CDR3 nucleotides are TGTGCCAGCAGCTTACCCCAATCCTCTGGAAACACCATATATTTT.

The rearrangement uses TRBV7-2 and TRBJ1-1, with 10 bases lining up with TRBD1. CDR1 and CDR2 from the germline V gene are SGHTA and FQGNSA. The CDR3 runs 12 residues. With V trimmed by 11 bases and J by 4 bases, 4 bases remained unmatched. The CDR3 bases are TGTGCCGGGCGGACAGGGGGCACTGAAGCTTTCTTT. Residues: CAGRTGGTEAFF.

CDR3 sequence reads: CASSLEDRGAFF. For the CDR3, the DNA is TGTGCCAGCAGCTTGGAAGACAGGGGAGCTTTCTTT. The chain couples TRBV5-6 to TRBJ1-1, with TRBD1 matching over 8 bases. V shed 0 bases, J shed 10 bases, and the junction held 2 bases outside the gene matches. Germline lookup yields CDR1 SGHDT and CDR2 YYEEEE. CDR3 length: 12 amino acids.

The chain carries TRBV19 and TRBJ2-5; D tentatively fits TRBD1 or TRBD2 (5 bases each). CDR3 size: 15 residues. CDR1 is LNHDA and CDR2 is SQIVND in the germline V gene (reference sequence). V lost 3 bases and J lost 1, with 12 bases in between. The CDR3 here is CASSMVRGPQETQYF. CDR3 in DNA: TGTGCCAGTAGTATGGTCCGGGGCCCCCAAGAGACCCAGTACTTC. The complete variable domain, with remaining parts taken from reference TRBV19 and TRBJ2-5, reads DGGITQSPKYLFRKEGQNVTLSCEQNLNHDAMYWYRQDPGQGLRLIYYSQIVNDFQKGDIAEGYSVSREKKESFPLTVTSAQKNPTAFYLCASSMVRGPQETQYFGPGTRLLVL.

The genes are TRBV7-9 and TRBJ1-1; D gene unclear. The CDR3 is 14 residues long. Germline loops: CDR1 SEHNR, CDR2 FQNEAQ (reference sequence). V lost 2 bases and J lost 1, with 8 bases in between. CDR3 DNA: TGTGCCAGCAGCTTATATCAAACGAACACTGAAGCTTTCTTT. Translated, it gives CASSLYQTNTEAFF. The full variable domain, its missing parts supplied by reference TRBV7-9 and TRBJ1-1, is DTGVSQNPRHKITKRGQNVTFRCDPISEHNRLYWYRQTLGQGPEFLTYFQNEAQLEKSRLLSDRFSAERPKGSFSTLEIQRTEQGDSAMYLCASSLYQTNTEAFFGQGTRLTVV.

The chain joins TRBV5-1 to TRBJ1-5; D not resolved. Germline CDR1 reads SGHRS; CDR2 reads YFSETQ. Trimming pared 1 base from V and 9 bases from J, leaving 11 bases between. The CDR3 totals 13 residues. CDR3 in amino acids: CASSLNTEGPQHF. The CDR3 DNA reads TGCGCCAGCAGCTTGAATACCGAGGGGCCCCAGCATTTT.

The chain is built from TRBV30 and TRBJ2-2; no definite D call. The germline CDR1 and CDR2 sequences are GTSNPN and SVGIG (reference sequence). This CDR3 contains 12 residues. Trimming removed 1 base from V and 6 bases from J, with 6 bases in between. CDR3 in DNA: TGTGCCTGGAGTGCCCCCCCCGGGGAGCTGTTTTTT. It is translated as CAWSAPPGELFF.

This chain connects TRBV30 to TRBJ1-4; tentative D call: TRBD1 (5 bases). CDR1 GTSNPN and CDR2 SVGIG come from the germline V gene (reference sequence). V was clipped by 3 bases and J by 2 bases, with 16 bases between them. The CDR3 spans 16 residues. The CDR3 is CAWRATGARTNEKLFF. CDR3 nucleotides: TGTGCCTGGAGGGCAACCGGGGCGCGCACTAATGAAAAACTGTTTTTT.